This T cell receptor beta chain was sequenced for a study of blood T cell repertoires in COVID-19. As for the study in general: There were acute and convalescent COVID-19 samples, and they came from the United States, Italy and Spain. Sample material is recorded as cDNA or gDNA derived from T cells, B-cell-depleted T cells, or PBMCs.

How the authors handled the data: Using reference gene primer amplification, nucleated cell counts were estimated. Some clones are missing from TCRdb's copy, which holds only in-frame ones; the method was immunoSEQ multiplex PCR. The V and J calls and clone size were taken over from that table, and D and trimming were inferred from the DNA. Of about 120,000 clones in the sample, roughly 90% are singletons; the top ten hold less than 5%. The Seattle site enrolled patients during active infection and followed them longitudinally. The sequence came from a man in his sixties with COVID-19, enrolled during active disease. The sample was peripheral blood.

The CDR3 nucleotides are TGTGCCAGCAGCTTGGATTTCGGGGGAACGGGCACTGAAGCTTTCTTT. It encodes CASSLDFGGTGTEAFF. This rearrangement joins TRBV5-6 to TRBJ1-1, with D tentatively TRBD1 (5 bases). The V end was cut by 0 bases, the J end by 4 bases, with 16 bases between. Germline CDR1 SGHDT, CDR2 YYEEEE. The CDR3 covers 16 residues.